The sequence of this T cell receptor (beta chain) was determined in a study of T cell responses to AZD1222 COVID-19 vaccine. Study-level points and caveats: Without day 14 samples, only post-peak T cell repertoires were studied. Among AZD1222 vaccinees, only five to seven were seropositive at baseline. The study found Spike-specific TCR breadth and depth rose after two AZD1222 doses.

Remarks on this clone: Its antigen is still unknown.

Sequencing used immunoSEQ multiplex PCR; TCRdb keeps in-frame clones, though not all of them. The repertoire includes about 140,000 clones, roughly 90% of them detected once, and about 3.5% sits in the top ten. Second doses were pooled across both intervals (about 4 or about 12 weeks). V lost 5 bases, J lost 8 bases, and 11 bases stayed unmatched. Germline V CDR1 and CDR2: MNHEY, SMNVEV (reference sequence). The CDR3 has 15 amino acids. This TCR derives from an adult who received the AZD1222 COVID-19 vaccine. The J gene is TRBJ1-4, the V gene TRBV27; 7 bases are a match to TRBD1. The sample here was peripheral blood, taken 28 days after the second AZD1222 dose. CDR3 protein: CASSLRTGPEEKLFF. DNA of the CDR3: TGTGCCAGCAGTCTGAGGACAGGACCCGAAGAAAAACTGTTTTTT.